The 3 T cell receptor beta chains below all came from one sample that was sequenced in a study of CD8 T cells in ankylosing spondylitis. Study-wide results and limits: Characteristic of ankylosing spondylitis blood, it appeared, was a TCR beta motif comprising eight highly homologous variants.

These receptors' targets are unknown. TCRdb processed the 5' RACE reads anew with MiXCR; each CDR3 protein has one entry. Of 350,000 to 450,000 distinct CDR3 sequences in the sample, 20% to 30% were seen once. Material for sequencing was blood, either unsorted or a sorted T cell fraction (not recorded which). Every receptor here comes from a male donor with ankylosing spondylitis.

This clonotype showed up just a few times. The genes are TRBV27 and TRBJ2-1; D is undetermined. Per the germline V gene, CDR1 is MNHEY and CDR2 is SMNVEV (reference sequence). CDR3 length: 15 residues. The V and J ends lost 6 bases and 3 bases respectively, with 15 bases between them. CDR3 in DNA: TGTGCCAGCAGACCCGGTTGGGCCCACTACAATGAGCAGTTCTTC. Translated: CASRPGWAHYNEQFF.

There are a few counts of this clonotype. The V and J genes are TRBV7-9 and TRBJ2-1; D gene ambiguous. Trimming removed 2 bases at V and 4 bases at J, with 12 bases between. The CDR3 length is 15 residues. Germline assignment: CDR1 SEHNR and CDR2 FQNEAQ (reference sequence). Here the CDR3 reads CASSLITWLYNEQFF. The CDR3 nucleotides are TGTGCCAGCAGCTTAATAACTTGGCTTTACAATGAGCAGTTCTTC.

Only a few counts were recorded for this clonotype. The gene calls are TRBV4-1 and TRBJ2-2, with 12 bases lining up with TRBD2. The V segment lost 1 base and the J segment 7 bases; nucleotides outside the gene matches: 4. The V gene's germline CDR1 is MGHRA and CDR2 YSYEKL. CDR3 length: 16 amino acids. The CDR3 DNA sequence: TGCGCCAGCAGCCAAGGACTAGCGGGAGTAATCGGGGAGCTGTTTTTT. It specifies CASSQGLAGVIGELFF.